This T cell receptor (beta chain) was recovered during a study of CD8 T cells in ankylosing spondylitis. General study points: Characteristic, it appeared, of ankylosing spondylitis blood was a TCR beta motif of several highly homologous variants.

TCRdb used MiXCR to reprocess the 5' RACE reads, holding one entry per CDR3 protein. Of 250,000 or so distinct CDR3 sequences listed, 18% are singletons. V lost 0 bases and J lost 4, with 9 bases in between. The CDR3 is made up of 14 amino acids. The V gene's germline CDR1 is SEHNR and CDR2 FQNEAQ (reference sequence). Worth noting for this clonotype: As yet, its antigen is unknown.

The sequenced sample consisted of blood, either unsorted or a sorted T cell fraction (not recorded which). The V call is TRBV7-9, the J call TRBJ1-2, with D possibly being TRBD1 (6 bases). This clonotype originated in a male donor with ankylosing spondylitis or in good health (not recorded which). This CDR3 reads CASSLASRGYGYTF. The CDR3, as DNA: TGTGCCAGCAGCTTAGCATCCAGGGGCTATGGCTACACCTTC.